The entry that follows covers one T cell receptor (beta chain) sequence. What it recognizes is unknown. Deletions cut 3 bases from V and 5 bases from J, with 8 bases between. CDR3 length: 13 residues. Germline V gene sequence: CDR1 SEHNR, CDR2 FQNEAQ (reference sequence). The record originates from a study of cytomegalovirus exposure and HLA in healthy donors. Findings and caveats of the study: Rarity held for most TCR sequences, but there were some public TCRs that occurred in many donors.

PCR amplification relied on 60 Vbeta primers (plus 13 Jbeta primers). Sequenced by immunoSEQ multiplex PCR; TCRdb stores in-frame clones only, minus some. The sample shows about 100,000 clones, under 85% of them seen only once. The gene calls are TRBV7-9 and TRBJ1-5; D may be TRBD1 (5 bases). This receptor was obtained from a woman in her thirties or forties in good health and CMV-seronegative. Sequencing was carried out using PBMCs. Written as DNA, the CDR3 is TGTGCCAGCAGCTTGACAGCAGATCAGCCCCAGCATTTT. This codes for CASSLTADQPQHF. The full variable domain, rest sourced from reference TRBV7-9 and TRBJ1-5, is DTGVSQNPRHKITKRGQNVTFRCDPISEHNRLYWYRQTLGQGPEFLTYFQNEAQLEKSRLLSDRFSAERPKGSFSTLEIQRTEQGDSAMYLCASSLTADQPQHFGDGTRLSIL.